These 18 T cell receptor beta chains came from one sample sequenced in a study of T cell clusters in autoimmune cytopenias. Each sample's input was 250 ng genomic DNA, roughly 38,000 genome equivalents. One tube held mixed TRB-A and TRB-B primer pools for touch-down PCR. Reanalyzing the multiplex PCR reads, TCRdb keeps one entry per CDR3 protein, without DNA. The sample's table shows 7,000 to 8,000 distinct CDR3 sequences. The sample taken for sequencing was peripheral blood. Receptors were obtained from a human donor with an autoimmune cytopenia or autoimmune hepatitis (not recorded which).

The chain carries TRBV12-3 or TRBV12-4 and TRBJ2-6; TCRdb returns TRBD1, unconfirmable since there is no DNA. The CDR3 runs 15 residues. This CDR3 is CASSPDRAGANVLTF.

The chain uses TRBV5-1 and TRBJ2-1. The V gene's germline CDR1 is SGHRS and CDR2 YFSETQ. This CDR3 contains 11 residues. This CDR3 reads CASSLMGKQFF.

The chain recombines TRBV5-4 with TRBJ2-7. Germline V lookup: CDR1 SGHNT, CDR2 YYREEE (reference sequence). The CDR3 is 12 amino acids. CDR3 amino acids: CASGHSGGEQYF.

According to its frequency, this clonotype is medium-sized. CDR3 sequence: CASSYSRAAYDEQFF. The chain couples TRBV6-5 to TRBJ2-1; no DNA is available, so the TRBD1 call from TCRdb remains unchecked. Germline CDR1 reads MNHEY; CDR2 reads SVGAGI. The CDR3 runs 15 residues.

The chain has TRBV19 and TRBJ2-3; with no DNA, the TCRdb D assignment of TRBD2 cannot be verified. CDR3 size: 16 residues. Germline V gene sequence: CDR1 LNHDA, CDR2 SQIVND (reference sequence). CDR3 sequence: CASSKGTSGATDTQYF.

The chain recombines TRBV19 with TRBJ1-1; TCRdb indicates TRBD1, and absent DNA this call remains unverified. CDR1 is LNHDA, CDR2 SQIVND, per germline (reference sequence). The CDR3 runs to 13 residues. CDR3 sequence: CASNQGAGTEAFF.

The chain joins TRBV12-3 or TRBV12-4 to TRBJ1-5. The CDR3 spans 14 residues. CDR3 loop: CASSLIGGYQPQHF.

The chain joins TRBV13 to TRBJ1-2; lacking DNA, the TRBD1 call made by TCRdb goes unchecked. The CDR3 is 14 amino acids. CDR1 PRHDT and CDR2 FYEKMQ come from the germline V gene (reference sequence). CDR3 sequence reads: CASSLGGQAYGYTF.

This sequence joins TRBV18 and TRBJ1-4. Germline lookup yields CDR1 KGHSH and CDR2 LQKENI. The CDR3 runs 13 residues. The CDR3 is CASSRGRNEKLFF.

This clonotype is deemed medium-sized (0.01 to 0.1%) by its frequency. The CDR3 sequence: CATSRGGEQFF. The chain employs TRBV15 and TRBJ2-1. This CDR3 spans 11 amino acids. CDR1 is LNHNV and CDR2 is YYDKDF in the germline V gene (reference sequence).

This clonotype is identified as medium-sized from frequency. The chain joins TRBV15 to TRBJ2-3; the TCRdb call, TRBD1, lacks DNA for checking. CDR3 size: 13 residues. Germline V gene sequence: CDR1 LNHNV, CDR2 YYDKDF (reference sequence). The CDR3 loop is CATSGPPDDTQYF.

Judged by frequency, this clonotype is large. The V gene is TRBV29-1, the J gene TRBJ2-7. The CDR3 has 15 residues. Per the germline V gene, CDR1 is SQVTM and CDR2 is ANQGSEA. CDR3 sequence: CSVRGSGKSSYEQYF.

V and J are TRBV6-6 and TRBJ1-1. Germline V gene sequence: CDR1 MNHNY, CDR2 SVGAGI (reference sequence). The CDR3 extends over 11 amino acids. CDR3 residues: CASSPTNEAFF.

This chain joins TRBV19 and TRBJ2-1; TCRdb proposes TRBD1, but this gene call is untestable without DNA. CDR1 and CDR2 from the germline V gene are LNHDA and SQIVND (reference sequence). The CDR3 loop spans 15 amino acids. This CDR3 reads CASSPGQGLSNEQFF. Full variable domain (outside the CDR3, taken from reference TRBV19 and TRBJ2-1): DGGITQSPKYLFRKEGQNVTLSCEQNLNHDAMYWYRQDPGQGLRLIYYSQIVNDFQKGDIAEGYSVSREKKESFPLTVTSAQKNPTAFYLCASSPGQGLSNEQFFGPGTRLTVL.

The chain joins TRBV18 to TRBJ2-7; checking the TCRdb D call of TRBD1 is not possible without DNA. The CDR3 spans 17 residues. CDR1 is KGHSH, CDR2 LQKENI, per germline. The CDR3 here is CASSPPFTRTGLKEQYF.

The chain is built from TRBV12-3 or TRBV12-4 and TRBJ1-5; with no DNA, the TCRdb D assignment of TRBD1 cannot be verified. This CDR3 has 14 amino acids. The CDR3 sequence: CASRWGTVNQPQHF.

The chain employs TRBV5-4 and TRBJ2-3; the D gene TCRdb calls, TRBD1, cannot be checked with no DNA. This CDR3 comprises 15 residues. Germline V CDR1 and CDR2: SGHNT, YYREEE (reference sequence). CDR3 sequence reads: CASSLWGGVADTQYF.

This rearrangement joins TRBV12-3 or TRBV12-4 to TRBJ2-3; TCRdb's assignment of TRBD2 cannot be checked, as there is no DNA. The CDR3 length is 14 residues. The CDR3 loop reads CASSTRASRSAQYF.